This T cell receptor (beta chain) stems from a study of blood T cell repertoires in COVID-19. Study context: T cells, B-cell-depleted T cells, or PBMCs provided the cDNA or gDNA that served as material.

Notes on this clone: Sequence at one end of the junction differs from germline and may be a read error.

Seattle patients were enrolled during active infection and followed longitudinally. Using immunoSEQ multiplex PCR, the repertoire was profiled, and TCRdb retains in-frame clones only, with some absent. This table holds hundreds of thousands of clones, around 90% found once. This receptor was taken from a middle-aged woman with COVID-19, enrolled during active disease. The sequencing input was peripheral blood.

DNA of the CDR3: TGTGCCAGCAGCTTGAGCGGGCTATCGAAGCTCTTC. The encoded protein is CASSLSGLSKLF. The chain couples TRBV5-6 to TRBJ2-1; D possibly corresponds to TRBD2 (6 bases). Germline V CDR1 and CDR2: SGHDT, YYEEEE. The CDR3 is 12 amino acids.